Shown below are 27 T cell receptor beta chains from a single sample sequenced in a study of beta chain features in type 1 diabetes. Reverse transcribing all isolated RNA meant expressed TCRB transcripts were sequenced. Libraries were prepared by immunoSEQ multiplex PCR; TCRdb keeps only in-frame clonotypes and omits some of them. The sample carries 120,000 to 150,000 clones, about 44% recorded once. Sequencing was done on a sample of Tregs from blood. These receptors originate from a man between 18 and 35 years old in good health.

The chain's CDR3 is CASRLDLTQYF. In DNA form, the CDR3 reads TGTGCCTCCCGACTAGACCTTACGCAGTATTTT. The chain combines TRBV10-3 with TRBJ2-3; D is possibly TRBD2 (6 bases). CDR3 length: 11 residues. Looked up from germline, CDR1 is ENHRY and CDR2 is SYGVKD. Trimming left V 11 bases short and J 8 bases short, with 14 bases between.

This clone was detected a few times. The chain couples TRBV5-1 to TRBJ2-1, with no clear D. CDR1 and CDR2 (germline): SGHRS, YFSETQ. With 4 bases removed from V and 0 bases from J, the gap between germline ends came to 17 bases. CDR3 length: 17 residues. CDR3 loop: CASSPGRWMSSYNEQFF. The CDR3, as DNA: TGCGCCAGCAGCCCCGGCAGGTGGATGAGCTCCTACAATGAGCAGTTCTTC.

This chain's CDR3 is CASSVRYSGRAGDTQYF. For the CDR3, the DNA is TGTGCCAGCAGCGTACGTTATAGCGGGAGGGCGGGAGATACGCAGTATTTT. J is TRBJ2-3 and V is TRBV9; TRBD2 agrees at 11 bases. V was pared by 1 base and J by 5 bases, with 9 bases of the junction left unmatched. The CDR3 is made up of 17 amino acids. Germline assignment: CDR1 SGDLS and CDR2 YYNGEE. Drawing the rest from reference TRBV9 and TRBJ2-3, the complete variable domain is DSGVTQTPKHLITATGQRVTLRCSPRSGDLSVYWYQQSLDQGLQFLIQYYNGEERAKGNILERFSAQQFPDLHSELNLSSLELGDSALYFCASSVRYSGRAGDTQYFGPGTRLTVL.

The chain recombines TRBV9 with TRBJ2-3; D perhaps matches TRBD2 (6 bases). Per the germline V gene, CDR1 is SGDLS and CDR2 is YYNGEE. With 0 bases removed from V and 2 bases from J, the gap between germline ends came to 13 bases. The CDR3 covers 16 residues. CDR3 sequence (DNA): TGTGCCAGCAGCGTAGACGGGACTGGTTCCACAGATACGCAGTATTTT. It yields the protein CASSVDGTGSTDTQYF.

The chain has TRBV9 and TRBJ1-1, with 8 bases that match TRBD1. The V segment lost 3 bases and the J segment 10 bases; nucleotides outside the gene matches: 2. CDR3 length: 11 residues. Germline V gives CDR1 SGDLS, CDR2 YYNGEE. The CDR3 loop is CASSGDRGAFF. The DNA for the CDR3 is TGTGCCAGCAGCGGTGACAGGGGAGCTTTCTTT.

This clone has a handful of counts. The rearrangement links TRBV9 to TRBJ2-5; 7 bases fit TRBD2. Germline V gene lookup returns CDR1 SGDLS and CDR2 YYNGEE. The V segment lost 2 bases and the J segment 1 base; nucleotides outside the gene matches: 8. The CDR3 is 16 amino acids. The CDR3 spells CASSVGASGAQETQYF. For the CDR3, the DNA is TGTGCCAGCAGCGTCGGCGCTAGCGGCGCCCAAGAGACCCAGTACTTC.

The J gene is TRBJ2-3, the V gene TRBV5-4; 7 nucleotides align to TRBD2. This CDR3 comprises 17 residues. V lost 3 bases, J lost 0 bases, and 10 bases stayed unmatched. Germline values: CDR1 SGHNT, CDR2 YYREEE (reference sequence). The CDR3, as DNA: TGTGCCAGCAGCTCGCCCTTGGGGGGGACTAGCACAGATACGCAGTATTTT. Protein sequence: CASSSPLGGTSTDTQYF.

The genes are TRBV9 and TRBJ2-7, with D perhaps matching TRBD2 (7 bases). The CDR3 sequence is 15 residues long. Germline-derived CDR1 and CDR2 are SGDLS and YYNGEE. The V end lost 4 bases, the J end lost 2 bases, and 16 bases lay between the germline ends. CDR3 sequence: CASSPRGGATYEQYF. CDR3 nucleotide sequence: TGTGCCAGCAGCCCCAGGGGAGGGGCGACCTACGAGCAGTACTTC.

This sequence joins TRBV29-1 and TRBJ2-5, with 12 bases aligning to TRBD2. Per the germline V gene, CDR1 is SQVTM and CDR2 is ANQGSEA. This CDR3 is 15 amino acids long. J was trimmed by 5 bases and V by 6 bases; bases with no gene match: 10. The CDR3, as DNA: TGCAGCGTAGAACTAGCGGGAGGCTTCGGGGAGACCCAGTACTTC. Its protein product is CSVELAGGFGETQYF.

The chain has TRBV7-9 and TRBJ1-2; 9 nucleotides line up with TRBD1. The trim removed 7 bases at V and 10 bases at J, leaving 16 bases unmatched. Per germline, CDR1 SEHNR and CDR2 FQNEAQ (reference sequence). The CDR3 covers 15 residues. Here the CDR3 DNA reads TGTGCCAGCACCCAGGGACAGGGCGCCCCAAGGACCTACACCTTC. This gives the protein CASTQGQGAPRTYTF.

This clone was seen more than once but under ten times. The chain recombines TRBV28 with TRBJ1-2; D is perhaps TRBD1 (6 bases). The germline V gene encodes CDR1 MDHEN and CDR2 SYDVKM. Trimming cost V 5 bases and J 1 base, with 14 bases left between them. The CDR3 is 15 amino acids. CDR3 amino acids: CASSRTGRFNYGYTF. The CDR3 bases are TGTGCCAGCAGTCGCACAGGGCGATTTAACTATGGCTACACCTTC.

V is TRBV28 and J is TRBJ1-1; 9 positions match TRBD1. V was pared by 5 bases and J by 3 bases, with 7 bases of the junction left unmatched. CDR3 size: 15 residues. Germline-derived CDR1 and CDR2 are MDHEN and SYDVKM. The CDR3 sequence is CASSPQTGGDTEAFF. In nucleotides, the CDR3 is TGTGCCAGCAGTCCCCAGACAGGGGGGGACACTGAAGCTTTCTTT.

V gene TRBV27 combines with J gene TRBJ2-7; D gene uncertain. CDR3 length: 15 amino acids. Deletions cut 3 bases from V and 3 bases from J, with 15 bases between. Germline V gene lookup returns CDR1 MNHEY and CDR2 SMNVEV (reference sequence). This chain's CDR3 is CASSFSGLAFYEQYF. CDR3 DNA sequence: TGTGCCAGCAGTTTCTCTGGGCTGGCGTTCTACGAGCAGTACTTC.

The V and J genes are TRBV19 and TRBJ2-2; 11 bases are a match to TRBD1. V lost 9 bases and J lost 3; bases outside the gene matches: 9. The CDR3 is 16 amino acids. Germline V lookup: CDR1 LNHDA, CDR2 SQIVND (reference sequence). CDR3 sequence reads: CASRFRTGGDTGELFF. Here the CDR3 DNA reads TGTGCCAGCCGATTCCGGACAGGGGGCGACACCGGGGAGCTGTTTTTT.

CDR3 residues: CSVRTGASTGELFF. CDR3 bases: TGCAGCGTCCGGACAGGGGCGAGCACCGGGGAGCTGTTTTTT. The chain is built from TRBV29-1 and TRBJ2-2, with 9 bases fitting TRBD1. There are 14 residues in the CDR3. V shed 6 bases, J shed 4 bases, and the junction held 6 bases outside the gene matches. Germline V gene data show CDR1 as SQVTM and CDR2 as ANQGSEA.

This clone occurred a few times. The CDR3 protein is CASSLEGRQPQHF. CDR3 nucleotides: TGTGCCAGCAGTTTAGAGGGCCGCCAGCCCCAGCATTTT. The chain carries TRBV6-5 and TRBJ1-5; no reliable D call. V lost 4 bases, J lost 7 bases, and 11 bases lay in between. CDR1 and CDR2 (germline): MNHEY, SVGAGI. The CDR3 is made up of 13 amino acids.

The chain uses TRBV5-6 and TRBJ1-1, with no clear D. V gave up 2 bases and J gave up 1 base, with 12 bases separating them. Germline V gives CDR1 SGHDT, CDR2 YYEEEE. The CDR3 spans 15 residues. CDR3 DNA sequence: TGTGCCAGCAGCTTACTAGGACGTTGGAACACTGAAGCTTTCTTT. Translated: CASSLLGRWNTEAFF. The entire variable domain, with the rest obtained from reference TRBV5-6 and TRBJ1-1, is as follows: DAGVTQSPTHLIKTRGQQVTLRCSPKSGHDTVSWYQQALGQGPQFIFQYYEEEERQRGNFPDRFSGHQFPNYSSELNVNALLLGDSALYLCASSLLGRWNTEAFFGQGTRLTVV.

The J gene is TRBJ2-2, the V gene TRBV7-3, with 9 bases aligning to TRBD2. The length of the CDR3 is 15 residues. Germline values: CDR1 SGHTA, CDR2 FQGTGA. Trimming took 5 bases from V and 8 from J; bases not matched to a gene: 9. CDR3 protein: CASSPPGLAGGELFF. Here the CDR3 DNA reads TGTGCCAGCAGCCCCCCGGGCCTAGCGGGAGGGGAGCTGTTTTTT.

The chain employs TRBV27 and TRBJ1-2, with 11 bases identical to TRBD1. The trim removed 2 bases at V and 7 bases at J, leaving 9 bases unmatched. Germline CDR1 is MNHEY and CDR2 is SMNVEV (reference sequence). This CDR3 is 16 amino acids long. In DNA form, the CDR3 reads TGTGCCAGCAGTTTACGTCTAGGACAGGGGGCGATTGGCTACACCTTC. As protein: CASSLRLGQGAIGYTF.

V gene TRBV11-2 combines with J gene TRBJ1-1; TRBD1 matches at 8 bases. This CDR3 contains 15 residues. The germline gives CDR1 SGHAT, CDR2 FQNNGV. Trimming cost V 5 bases and J 10 bases; bases outside gene matches: 15. The DNA of the CDR3 is TGTGCCAGCAGCGTAAACAGGGGGGAGTTTGGCAGAGCTTTCTTT. It translates to CASSVNRGEFGRAFF. The full variable domain, its missing parts supplied by reference TRBV11-2 and TRBJ1-1, is EAGVAQSPRYKIIEKRQSVAFWCNPISGHATLYWYQQILGQGPKLLIQFQNNGVVDDSQLPKDRFSAERLKGVDSTLKIQPAKLEDSAVYLCASSVNRGEFGRAFFGQGTRLTVV.

The V call is TRBV6-1, the J call TRBJ2-3; possibly TRBD2 for D (7 bases). The CDR3 consists of 14 residues. The V gene lost 9 bases and the J gene lost 5 bases, with 18 bases spanning the gap. The V gene's germline CDR1 is MNHNS and CDR2 SASEGT. CDR3 sequence reads: CASETGGRKDTQYF. The DNA of the CDR3 is TGTGCCAGTGAAACGGGGGGCCGTAAAGATACGCAGTATTTT.

V usage is TRBV7-2 and J usage is TRBJ2-2, with 7 positions matching TRBD2. CDR3 length equals 15 residues. Trimming removed 5 bases from V and 0 bases from J; junction bases left unmatched: 3. The germline V gene encodes CDR1 SGHTA and CDR2 FQGNSA. Here the CDR3 DNA reads TGTGCCAGCAGCGCCAGCGGGGCGAACACCGGGGAGCTGTTTTTT. Translating gives CASSASGANTGELFF.

This sequence joins TRBV7-2 and TRBJ2-7; D ambiguous. The CDR3 sequence is 12 residues long. The germline V and J ends were trimmed by 6 bases and 3 bases, with 9 bases remaining between them. Germline CDR1 is SGHTA and CDR2 is FQGNSA. CDR3 nucleotide sequence: TGTGCCAGCAGTTATGACATCTACGAGCAGTACTTC. Its translation: CASSYDIYEQYF.

The rearrangement joins TRBV10-3 to TRBJ2-7; D is possibly TRBD1 (6 bases). There are 15 residues in the CDR3. The V gene's germline CDR1 is ENHRY and CDR2 SYGVKD. V lost 5 bases to trimming and J lost 0 bases, with 14 bases between them. The CDR3 reads CAISKGQIFSYEQYF. CDR3 DNA sequence: TGTGCCATCAGTAAAGGACAGATTTTCTCCTACGAGCAGTACTTC.

The chain has TRBV5-1 and TRBJ1-2; maybe TRBD1 (6 bases). This CDR3 comprises 14 residues. CDR1 is SGHRS, CDR2 YFSETQ, per germline. The V and J ends lost 1 base and 8 bases respectively, with 15 bases between them. CDR3 DNA sequence: TGCGCCAGCAGCTTGACCCGGCCACAGGGCGGCTACACCTTC. As protein: CASSLTRPQGGYTF.

This clone was picked up a small number of times. The chain combines TRBV6-6 with TRBJ2-4, with 8 positions matching TRBD2. CDR3 length: 16 residues. V shed 6 bases, J shed 3 bases, and the junction held 10 bases outside the gene matches. Germline V gives CDR1 MNHNY, CDR2 SVGAGI (reference sequence). The DNA of the CDR3 is TGTGCCAGCAGCGATGTCGGGGGGGCGGTCAAAAACATTCAGTACTTC. It yields the protein CASSDVGGAVKNIQYF.

The V call is TRBV6-1, the J call TRBJ1-4, with 8 nucleotides matching TRBD1. V dropped 8 bases and J dropped 7; count of bases not matched to a gene: 12. The length of the CDR3 is 15 residues. CDR1 and CDR2 (germline): MNHNS, SASEGT. The CDR3 DNA reads TGTGCCAGCTGGCCCAGGGGGCGTTGGGGTGAAAAACTGTTTTTT. Translated, it gives CASWPRGRWGEKLFF.